The text below deals with one TCR beta chain. Antigen unknown. The sample originates from a study of a mutant IDH1 vaccine in newly diagnosed glioma. Across the study: Patients had received radiotherapy, temozolomide, or both previously, most receiving both.

This CDR3 has 13 amino acids. Between the trimmed V and J ends, which lost 3 bases and 2 bases, there was a span of 8 bases. The germline V gene encodes CDR1 MNHEY and CDR2 SMNVEV (reference sequence). Only in-frame clones appear in the TCRdb table, and some are missing; sequencing was by immunoSEQ multiplex PCR. This table has 30,000 to 35,000 clones, more than 55% appearing once. Noted time point: week 5, during vaccination. Every single dose of the vaccine, 300 ug of mutant IDH1 20-mer peptide, came with topical imiquimod. The receptor was isolated from a woman aged 18-35 years with glioma. The chain is built from TRBV27 and TRBJ2-7; no reliable D call. This specimen was PBMCs, taken from a glioma patient whose treatment included an IDH1 peptide vaccine. The CDR3 bases are TGTGCCAGCAGTTTGGGCAGGACCTACGAGCAGTACTTC. Translated: CASSLGRTYEQYF.